This TCR beta chain stems from a study of cytomegalovirus exposure and HLA in healthy donors. The CDR3 covers 20 residues. The V and J ends lost 6 bases and 0 bases, in that order; junction bases with no gene match: 16. Per germline, CDR1 PRHDT and CDR2 FYEKMQ (reference sequence). The PCR contained 60 Vbeta and 13 Jbeta primers. The assay was immunoSEQ multiplex PCR, and TCRdb's table has in-frame clones only and misses some. In all, the sample yields around 36,000 clones. The source is a young woman in good health and CMV-seropositive. The sequenced sample consisted of PBMCs. The chain is built from TRBV13 and TRBJ2-6; 8 nucleotides agree with TRBD2. The CDR3 is CASRSSGLPGGRSGANVLTF. CDR3 sequence (DNA): TGTGCCAGCAGATCTAGTGGGTTACCGGGGGGGCGCTCTGGGGCCAACGTCCTGACTTTC. The whole variable domain, remainder taken from reference TRBV13 and TRBJ2-6, is AAGVIQSPRHLIKEKRETATLKCYPIPRHDTVYWYQQGPGQDPQFLISFYEKMQSDKGSIPDRFSAQQFSDYHSELNMSSLELGDSALYFCASRSSGLPGGRSGANVLTFGAGSRLTVL.